The present entry profiles one T cell receptor beta chain with its context. This clonotype was recorded many times. Its target antigen remains unknown. At one end the junction does not follow the germline gene, possibly because of a read error. The library was obtained by 5' RACE. The listed sequencing device is Illumina HiSeq 2500. The second PCR ran for roughly 7 to 11 cycles and used a J-beta primer mix along with a sample-barcoded 5' primer. A template-switch 5' adaptor carrying 12 random nucleotides introduced a unique molecular identifier onto each TCR beta cDNA molecule. At least 2.5 million CDR3-containing paired-end reads were obtained from each sample. The Mint cDNA synthesis kit, primed by a TRBC-specific oligonucleotide, was used to synthesize first-strand cDNA from all RNA. Following uracil-DNA glycosylase treatment, a first 18-cycle PCR with universal primers M1SS and BC2_uni_R was performed on all cDNA. As for how the authors treated the data: For normalization, 1 million high-quality reads were randomly selected from each sample, with every read carrying a distinct molecular identifier. Reads with shared molecular identifiers were discarded instead of being binned into consensus sequences. MiTCR, with a Q25 quality threshold and the strictest error-elimination algorithm, was used for CDR3 identification, clonotype clustering and error correction. A nonparametric unseen species model with Euler transformation was used to estimate a lower bound on total TCR beta diversity. In TCRdb, the public reads were trimmed at Q25 with fastp and aligned with MiXCR, with productive beta chains retained. A single entry per CDR3 protein holds the most common genes and DNA from its merged rows. These V and J calls derive from TCRdb rather than the authors' analysis. This sample is represented by 1.6 million or so distinct CDR3 sequences; about 32% of them were singletons. The top ten hold approximately 10% of the sample.

These data come from a study of blood T cells in healthy people across ages (dated by TCRdb to between 2014 and 2017). General notes on the study: In model experiments, template switching captured roughly one uniquely barcoded TCR beta cDNA molecule for every two T cells. Donors were grouped into four age groups: young (average roughly 15 years), middle-aged (39), aged (approximately 67) and long-lived (approximately 78). Using deep sequencing normalized with unique cDNA molecular identifiers, the study measured how TCR beta repertoire diversity changes with age. To avoid experimental bias, donors of different ages were distributed randomly across sequencing lanes. Two additional independent replicas of 1 million unique cDNA reads from the same blood draw were analyzed for two donors (one aged 18 to 30 and one aged 80 or older). The investigation overall reported the following: The percentage of naive T cells measured by flow cytometry correlated strongly with observed TCR beta diversity. Estimates of total diversity based on one million sequenced T cells were regarded as lower bounds and as underestimates. Compared with the aged group, the long-lived group had more naive CD4+ T cells, fewer expanded clones and increased TCR diversity, a pattern suggesting age selection. Donor CMV infection status was unknown, potentially confounding age-related changes in expanded clonotypes. As age increased, observed TCR beta diversity per million T cells dropped in a roughly linear way, and a significant reduction was already evident by age roughly 40. Because profiling used bulk unsorted PBMCs, naive and antigen-experienced compartments could not be compared conclusively.

The donors were some 36 Caucasian individuals from Russia, aged 6 to 90 years, who were systemically healthy. Each donor gave about 9.7 milliliters of peripheral blood, drawn into EDTA-treated Vacutainer tubes. Ficoll-Paque density-gradient centrifugation was used to isolate PBMCs, with at least 6.5 million obtained per sample. Total RNA was extracted from PBMCs with Trizol reagent, with at least 5.5 micrograms obtained per sample. Naive CD45RAhigh/CD27high T cell percentages were measured by flow cytometry on a PBMC aliquot from every donor. CDR1 is given as SGHRS and CDR2 as YFSETQ, both from the germline V gene. The CDR3 starts with the cysteine, ends with the phenylalanine, and has 13 residues. The DNA shown is the 39-base CDR3, in frame from base 1.

The sequenced material came from blood. The chain employs TRBV5-1 and TRBJ2-5; the best D guess is TRBD1, with 6 bases matching. The J call may be faulty, since TRBJ2-3 better matches the DNA end. The clonotype was recovered from a woman between 25 and 40 years old in good health. The CDR3 protein is CASSFAGGETQYF. In nucleotides, the sequence is TGTGCCAGCAGTTTCGCTGGGGGCGAAACGCAGTATTTT.